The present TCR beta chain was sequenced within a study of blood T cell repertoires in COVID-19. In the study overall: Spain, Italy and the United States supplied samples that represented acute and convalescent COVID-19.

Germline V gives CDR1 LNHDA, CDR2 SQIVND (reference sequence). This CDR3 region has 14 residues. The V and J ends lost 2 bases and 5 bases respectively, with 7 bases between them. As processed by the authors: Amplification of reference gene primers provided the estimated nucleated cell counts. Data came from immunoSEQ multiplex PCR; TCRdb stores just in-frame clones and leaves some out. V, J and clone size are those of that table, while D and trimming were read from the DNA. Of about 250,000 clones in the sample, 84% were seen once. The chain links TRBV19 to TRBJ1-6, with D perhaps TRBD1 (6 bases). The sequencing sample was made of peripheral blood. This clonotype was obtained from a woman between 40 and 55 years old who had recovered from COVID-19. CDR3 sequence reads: CASSITGNNSPLHF. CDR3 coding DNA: TGTGCCAGTAGTATAACAGGGAATAATTCACCCCTCCACTTT.